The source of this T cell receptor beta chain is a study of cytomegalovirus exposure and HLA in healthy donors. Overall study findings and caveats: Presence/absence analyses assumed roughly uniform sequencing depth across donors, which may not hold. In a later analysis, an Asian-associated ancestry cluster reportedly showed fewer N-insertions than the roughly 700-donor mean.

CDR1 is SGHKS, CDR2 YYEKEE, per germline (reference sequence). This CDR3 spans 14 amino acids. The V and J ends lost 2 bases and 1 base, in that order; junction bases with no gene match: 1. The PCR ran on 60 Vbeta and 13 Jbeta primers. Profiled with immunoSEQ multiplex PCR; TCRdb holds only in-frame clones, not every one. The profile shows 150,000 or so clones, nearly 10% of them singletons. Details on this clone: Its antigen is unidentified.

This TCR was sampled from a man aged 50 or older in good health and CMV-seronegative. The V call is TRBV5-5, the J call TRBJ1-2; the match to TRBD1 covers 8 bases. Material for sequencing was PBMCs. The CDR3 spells CASSLDRGNYGYTF. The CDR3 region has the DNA TGTGCCAGCAGCTTAGACAGGGGTAACTATGGCTACACCTTC.